The next 21 T cell receptor beta chains were all read from a single sample in a study of radiotherapy plus CTLA-4 blockade in lung cancer. Only in-frame clones appear in the TCRdb table, and some are missing; sequencing was by immunoSEQ multiplex PCR. Of about 59,000 clones listed, just under 85% are singletons. Source: peripheral blood, taken from a patient treated with radiotherapy plus ipilimumab. The receptors stem from a human donor with non-small cell lung cancer whose response to radiotherapy plus ipilimumab could not be evaluated.

The gene calls are TRBV7-2 and TRBJ2-2; D not certain. Germline V gene sequence: CDR1 SGHTA, CDR2 FQGNSA. Deletions cut 1 base from V and 5 bases from J, with 14 bases between. The CDR3 length is 16 residues. CDR3 coding DNA: TGTGCCAGCAGCTTAGGAGAGCTAGTGTTAACCGGGGAGCTGTTTTTT. Protein: CASSLGELVLTGELFF.

The gene calls are TRBV6-1 and TRBJ1-6, with 9 nucleotides matching TRBD1. Germline V gene sequence: CDR1 MNHNS, CDR2 SASEGT. The CDR3 is 15 residues long. The V gene end was trimmed by 5 bases and the J gene end by 7 bases; junction bases not matched to a gene: 6. The CDR3: CASSSLGQGNSPLHF. As DNA, the CDR3 is TGTGCCAGCAGTAGTCTGGGACAGGGAAATTCACCCCTCCACTTT.

The chain carries TRBV28 and TRBJ2-1; 11 nucleotides align to TRBD2. In germline, CDR1 is MDHEN, CDR2 SYDVKM. The CDR3 extends over 15 amino acids. The trim removed 6 bases at V and 7 bases at J, leaving 8 bases unmatched. The DNA for the CDR3 is TGTGCCAGCAGCCCAGGGACTAGCGGACCTAATGAGCAGTTCTTC. Translated: CASSPGTSGPNEQFF.

This clone was picked up a small number of times. The chain employs TRBV6-5 and TRBJ2-2; unclear D gene. Germline CDR1 reads MNHEY; CDR2 reads SVGAGI. The CDR3 has 14 amino acids. Trimming cost V 6 bases and J 0 bases, with 8 bases left between them. The DNA for the CDR3 is TGTGCCAGCAGGCGGAGTGCGAACACCGGGGAGCTGTTTTTT. Protein sequence: CASRRSANTGELFF.

The chain carries TRBV7-2 and TRBJ1-6; D may be TRBD1 (5 bases). Trimming took 5 bases from V and 11 from J, leaving 22 bases between them. Germline V gene lookup returns CDR1 SGHTA and CDR2 FQGNSA. The length of the CDR3 is 16 residues. The CDR3 is CASSKVQVGMGPPLHF. CDR3 sequence (DNA): TGTGCCAGCAGCAAGGTACAGGTCGGTATGGGGCCACCCCTCCACTTT.

In its sample, this clone was seen a few times. The chain carries TRBV10-2 and TRBJ2-3, with D possibly TRBD2 on 6 matching bases. This CDR3 is built from 15 residues. V was cut by 7 bases and J by 1 base, with 15 bases left in between. Germline CDR1 reads WSHSY; CDR2 reads SAAADI. CDR3 amino acids: CASTPGGAGTDTQYF. In DNA, the CDR3 is TGCGCCAGCACCCCGGGCGGGGCGGGCACAGATACGCAGTATTTT.

The V and J genes are TRBV18 and TRBJ1-1, with a tentative D call TRBD1 (6 bases). The germline V gene encodes CDR1 KGHSH and CDR2 LQKENI. The CDR3 is 13 residues long. V lost 3 bases, J lost 6 bases, and 11 bases lay in between. DNA of the CDR3: TGTGCCAGCTCACCTCAGGGGAGGGCTGAAGCTTTCTTT. Protein product: CASSPQGRAEAFF.

V usage is TRBV11-2 and J usage is TRBJ2-2, with 12 nucleotides matching TRBD2. This CDR3 comprises 17 residues. CDR1 is SGHAT and CDR2 is FQNNGV in the germline V gene. With V trimmed by 6 bases and J by 2 bases, 7 bases remained unmatched. The CDR3 is CASSRTSGGINTGELFF. The CDR3 bases are TGTGCCAGCAGTCGAACTAGCGGGGGGATAAACACCGGGGAGCTGTTTTTT. Drawing the rest from reference TRBV11-2 and TRBJ2-2, the complete variable domain is EAGVAQSPRYKIIEKRQSVAFWCNPISGHATLYWYQQILGQGPKLLIQFQNNGVVDDSQLPKDRFSAERLKGVDSTLKIQPAKLEDSAVYLCASSRTSGGINTGELFFGEGSRLTVL.

This clone was found a few times. The V gene is TRBV4-3, the J gene TRBJ1-6; the D is unclear. This CDR3 region has 16 residues. V lost 1 base and J lost 3, with 10 bases in between. The germline V gene has CDR1 LGHNA and CDR2 YSLEER. CDR3 loop: CASSQVGEFYNSPLHF. The CDR3 DNA is TGCGCCAGCAGCCAAGTCGGGGAATTCTATAATTCACCCCTCCACTTT.

This chain links TRBV11-2 with TRBJ2-3, with 9 bases matching TRBD2. The ends lost 3 bases at V and 4 bases at J; junction bases unmatched: 11. Germline loops: CDR1 SGHAT, CDR2 FQNNGV. The CDR3 extends over 17 amino acids. The CDR3 DNA follows: TGTGCCAGCAGCTTGAGGCGGGGCGGGGGGGCCGCAGATACGCAGTATTTT. Its protein is CASSLRRGGGAADTQYF.

The DNA for the CDR3 is TGTGCCATCAGTGGATCGGACAGGGGAGACACTGAAGCTTTCTTT. Its translation: CAISGSDRGDTEAFF. The V call is TRBV10-3, the J call TRBJ1-1, with 9 bases that match TRBD1. This CDR3 is built from 15 residues. V dropped 4 bases and J dropped 3; count of bases not matched to a gene: 6. Germline V gene lookup returns CDR1 ENHRY and CDR2 SYGVKD.

The V call is TRBV19, the J call TRBJ1-2; 7 positions agree with TRBD1. This CDR3 is 16 amino acids long. J was trimmed by 2 bases and V by 7 bases; bases with no gene match: 13. CDR1 and CDR2 (germline): LNHDA, SQIVND (reference sequence). CDR3 nucleotides: TGTGCCAGTACAACCCTACAGGGGACGGTAAACTATGGCTACACCTTC. Encoded protein: CASTTLQGTVNYGYTF.

The genes are TRBV19 and TRBJ2-5; TRBD2 is a possible D gene (7 bases). Germline V CDR1 and CDR2: LNHDA, SQIVND (reference sequence). V lost 6 bases and J lost 1, with 18 bases in between. There are 16 residues in the CDR3. The CDR3 loop reads CASSPWTRGPQETQYF. In DNA, the CDR3 is TGTGCCAGTAGCCCCTGGACGCGGGGGCCCCAAGAGACCCAGTACTTC.

The chain joins TRBV20-1 to TRBJ2-1; D remains unclear. Looked up from germline, CDR1 is DFQATT and CDR2 is SNEGSKA (reference sequence). The V gene lost 2 bases and the J gene lost 7 bases, with 6 bases spanning the gap. This CDR3 region has 11 residues. The CDR3 DNA is TGCAGTGCTAGATCCCTAAATGAGCAGTTCTTC. Translation gives CSARSLNEQFF.

The rearrangement links TRBV5-1 to TRBJ2-7, with 13 bases that match TRBD2. CDR1 SGHRS and CDR2 YFSETQ come from the germline V gene. This CDR3 is 18 amino acids long. The trim removed 3 bases at V and 0 bases at J, leaving 9 bases unmatched. The CDR3 protein is CASSSGLAGPRGSYEQYF. In DNA, the CDR3 is TGCGCCAGCAGCTCGGGACTAGCGGGACCTAGGGGCTCCTACGAGCAGTACTTC. The whole variable domain, filled in from reference TRBV5-1 and TRBJ2-7, reads KAGVTQTPRYLIKTRGQQVTLSCSPISGHRSVSWYQQTPGQGLQFLFEYFSETQRNKGNFPGRFSGRQFSNSRSEMNVSTLELGDSALYLCASSSGLAGPRGSYEQYFGPGTRLTVT.

This clone has just one count. For the CDR3, the DNA is TGTGCCAGTAGTCCTCCGGGACAGGGCATTAACACTGAAGCTTTCTTT. Translated, it gives CASSPPGQGINTEAFF. This chain connects TRBV19 to TRBJ1-1; 9 bases fit TRBD1. CDR1 LNHDA and CDR2 SQIVND come from the germline V gene (reference sequence). J was trimmed by 2 bases and V by 5 bases; bases with no gene match: 9. This CDR3 has 16 amino acids.

The rearrangement joins TRBV10-3 to TRBJ2-7, with D tentatively TRBD2 (6 bases). Germline V CDR1 and CDR2: ENHRY, SYGVKD. The CDR3 is 13 residues long. V gave up 7 bases and J gave up 6 bases, with 16 bases separating them. This chain's CDR3 is CAITPVYGGEQYF. CDR3 bases: TGTGCCATCACCCCGGTCTACGGGGGCGAGCAGTACTTC.

The chain uses TRBV5-1 and TRBJ2-2; 8 bases match TRBD2. The CDR3 is 16 residues long. Looked up from germline, CDR1 is SGHRS and CDR2 is YFSETQ. J lost 4 bases, V lost 2 bases, and 7 bases had no gene match. The CDR3, as DNA: TGCGCCAGCAGCTTATCCGGGACTAGTGTCACCGGGGAGCTGTTTTTT. Protein sequence: CASSLSGTSVTGELFF.

V is TRBV27 and J is TRBJ1-1; D unclear. Germline-derived CDR1 and CDR2 are MNHEY and SMNVEV (reference sequence). Trimming cost V 2 bases and J 1 base, with 5 bases left between them. The CDR3 is 13 residues long. CDR3 DNA sequence: TGTGCCAGCAGTTTACAACAGAACACTGAAGCTTTCTTT. Protein sequence: CASSLQQNTEAFF.

The rearrangement uses TRBV4-1 and TRBJ2-7; weak D call: TRBD2 (7 bases). The CDR3 sequence is 15 residues long. V was cut by 1 base and J by 2 bases, with 12 bases left in between. Germline V gene lookup returns CDR1 MGHRA and CDR2 YSYEKL. The CDR3 DNA is TGCGCCAGCAGCCAAGTTCCGGGGGGCCCCTACGAGCAGTACTTC. It is translated as CASSQVPGGPYEQYF.

The V and J genes are TRBV6-6 and TRBJ2-3; 7 bases line up with TRBD1. The ends lost 8 bases at V and 1 base at J; junction bases unmatched: 3. CDR3 size: 13 residues. The germline CDR1 and CDR2 sequences are MNHNY and SVGAGI (reference sequence). CDR3 amino acids: CASRTGGTDTQYF. CDR3 nucleotide sequence: TGTGCCAGCCGAACAGGGGGCACAGATACGCAGTATTTT.